These 30 T cell receptor beta chains were sequenced from one sample in a study of patients and donors after allogeneic stem cell transplantation. TCRdb reanalysed the RT-PCR reads using MiXCR and keeps one entry per CDR3 protein. The sample shows about 200,000 distinct CDR3 sequences, about 38% of them seen only once. Sequenced: blood, either unsorted or a sorted T cell fraction (not recorded which). The receptor source for this set is a human donor who was either an allogeneic HSCT recipient or a stem cell or donor lymphocyte infusion donor (not recorded which). It is not recorded whose cells these are; they may come from a transplant donor.

V gene TRBV20-1 combines with J gene TRBJ2-7; D may be TRBD1 or TRBD2 (5 bases each). Deletions cut 3 bases from V and 6 bases from J, with 24 bases between. This CDR3 spans 16 amino acids. CDR1 DFQATT and CDR2 SNEGSKA come from the germline V gene (reference sequence). CDR3 nucleotide sequence: TGCAGTGCTAGTCCCCAATTGAGGGGAAGGAAGAGCGAGCAGTACTTC. It codes for CSASPQLRGRKSEQYF.

This clonotype showed up just a few times. The CDR3 DNA reads as TGTGCCAGCAGAGGGACAGGAAGCTCCTACAATGAGCAGTTCTTC. As protein: CASRGTGSSYNEQFF. The chain has TRBV6-6 and TRBJ2-1, with 8 bases lining up with TRBD1. The trim removed 6 bases at V and 0 bases at J, leaving 4 bases unmatched. Germline CDR1 and CDR2: MNHNY and SVGAGI (reference sequence). This CDR3 has 15 residues.

This clonotype was found a few times. This rearrangement joins TRBV4-2 to TRBJ1-3; D gene unclear. The CDR3 is 14 amino acids. V was pared by 0 bases and J by 7 bases, with 10 bases between. The germline V gene has CDR1 LGHNA and CDR2 YNFKEQ. The CDR3 DNA reads as TGTGCCAGCAGCCAAGAGGACTTCCAGAACACCATATATTTT. Its protein product is CASSQEDFQNTIYF.

This chain joins TRBV24-1 and TRBJ2-1; TRBD1 might be the D (5 bases). CDR3 size: 14 residues. The germline V gene has CDR1 KGHDR and CDR2 SFDVKD. V lost 4 bases and J 2 bases, leaving 8 bases between the germline ends. The CDR3 region is CATSDQGPYNEQFF. The CDR3 DNA reads TGTGCCACCAGTGACCAGGGCCCCTACAATGAGCAGTTCTTC.

This chain uses TRBV4-2 with TRBJ2-7, with unresolved D. Trimming stripped 1 base from V and 5 bases from J, with 9 bases between. The CDR3 covers 13 residues. Germline V CDR1 and CDR2: LGHNA, YNFKEQ. This CDR3 reads CASSQVRVHEQYF. For the CDR3, the DNA is TGTGCCAGCAGCCAAGTCCGGGTCCACGAGCAGTACTTC.

The rearrangement links TRBV4-3 to TRBJ2-3; D is uncertain. Trimming pared 4 bases from V and 3 bases from J, leaving 17 bases between. This CDR3 region has 16 residues. Germline assignment: CDR1 LGHNA and CDR2 YSLEER. In DNA form, the CDR3 reads TGCGCCAGCAGCCCAAGACAACTCCTGGGGACAGATACGCAGTATTTT. Translating it yields CASSPRQLLGTDTQYF.

This chain links TRBV27 with TRBJ2-7, with 11 bases identical to TRBD1. V lost 5 bases and J lost 2; bases outside the gene matches: 5. Germline V gene sequence: CDR1 MNHEY, CDR2 SMNVEV (reference sequence). This CDR3 spans 15 amino acids. Here the CDR3 reads CASSPKDRGPYEQYF. In DNA form, the CDR3 reads TGTGCCAGCAGTCCAAAGGACAGGGGGCCCTACGAGCAGTACTTC.

This clonotype was seen a handful of times. This chain links TRBV5-1 with TRBJ1-1; tentatively, D is TRBD1 (5 bases). Between the trimmed V and J ends, which lost 0 bases and 0 bases, there was a span of 18 bases. Per the germline V gene, CDR1 is SGHRS and CDR2 is YFSETQ. This CDR3 is 18 amino acids long. The DNA of the CDR3 is TGCGCCAGCAGCTTGGCAGCCCTGGCGGGGGTCATGAACACTGAAGCTTTCTTT. Its translation: CASSLAALAGVMNTEAFF.

The table lists this clonotype with many counts. J is TRBJ1-3 and V is TRBV4-3, with unresolved D. Per the germline V gene, CDR1 is LGHNA and CDR2 is YSLEER. V lost 0 bases to trimming and J lost 2 bases, with 2 bases between them. CDR3 length: 13 residues. CDR3 in amino acids: CASSQDPGNTIYF. CDR3 bases: TGCGCCAGCAGCCAAGACCCTGGAAACACCATATATTTT.

This clonotype turned up a few times. V and J are TRBV12-3 or TRBV12-4 and TRBJ1-1, with D possibly TRBD1 on 5 matching bases. V lost 2 bases, J lost 5 bases, and 12 bases lay in between. This CDR3 region has 14 residues. CDR3 residues: CASSLQGEGTEAFF. The CDR3 nucleotides are TGTGCCAGCAGTTTACAGGGTGAGGGAACTGAAGCTTTCTTT.

This clonotype was seen more than once but under ten times. V usage is TRBV5-1 and J usage is TRBJ1-1; 8 bases fit TRBD1. V gave up 3 bases and J gave up 5 bases; unmatched junction bases: 3. The CDR3 length is 13 residues. Germline V gives CDR1 SGHRS, CDR2 YFSETQ. This chain's CDR3 is CASSSDRATEAFF. DNA for the CDR3: TGCGCCAGCAGCTCGGACAGGGCAACTGAAGCTTTCTTT. Filled out from reference TRBV5-1 and TRBJ1-1, the complete variable domain reads KAGVTQTPRYLIKTRGQQVTLSCSPISGHRSVSWYQQTPGQGLQFLFEYFSETQRNKGNFPGRFSGRQFSNSRSEMNVSTLELGDSALYLCASSSDRATEAFFGQGTRLTVV.

There are a few counts of this clonotype. The chain joins TRBV20-1 to TRBJ1-2; 8 nucleotides align to TRBD1. The CDR3 extends over 15 amino acids. V gave up 5 bases and J gave up 2 bases; unmatched junction bases: 10. Germline V gives CDR1 DFQATT, CDR2 SNEGSKA (reference sequence). The CDR3 DNA sequence: TGCAGTGCTTCGACCGGGACAGGACTAAACTATGGCTACACCTTC. It specifies CSASTGTGLNYGYTF.

The chain joins TRBV2 to TRBJ1-4; possible D gene TRBD1, 5 bases. The germline V gene has CDR1 SNHLY and CDR2 FYNNEI. The CDR3 spans 14 residues. The germline V and J ends were trimmed by 5 bases and 3 bases, with 10 bases remaining between them. The CDR3 DNA reads TGTGCCAGCAGTTTACAGGACCCTAATGAAAAACTGTTTTTT. Its protein is CASSLQDPNEKLFF.

The genes are TRBV10-1 and TRBJ2-7, with D unresolved. Germline V gene lookup returns CDR1 WNHNN and CDR2 SYGVQD (reference sequence). The CDR3 has 13 residues. The V end lost 2 bases, the J end lost 2 bases, and 7 bases lay between the germline ends. The CDR3 DNA reads TGCGCCAGCAGTGAGGGCAGGACCTACGAGCAGTACTTC. Translated: CASSEGRTYEQYF.

The rearrangement links TRBV20-1 to TRBJ2-5; perhaps TRBD2 as D (5 bases). CDR3 length equals 13 residues. The germline V and J ends were trimmed by 4 bases and 7 bases, with 16 bases remaining between them. Germline V lookup: CDR1 DFQATT, CDR2 SNEGSKA (reference sequence). The CDR3 spells CSATPAGWGTQYF. The CDR3 DNA sequence: TGCAGTGCTACCCCGGCGGGCTGGGGGACCCAGTACTTC.

The chain carries TRBV30 and TRBJ2-7; tentatively, D is TRBD1 (6 bases). Per the germline V gene, CDR1 is GTSNPN and CDR2 is SVGIG (reference sequence). Between the trimmed V and J ends, which lost 0 bases and 2 bases, there was a span of 11 bases. This CDR3 is 14 amino acids long. The CDR3 is CAWSVLQGAYEQYF. CDR3 in DNA: TGTGCCTGGAGTGTATTACAGGGAGCCTACGAGCAGTACTTC.

V and J are TRBV9 and TRBJ2-1; 7 bases align to TRBD1. The J segment lost 3 bases and the V segment lost 0 bases, leaving 6 bases of the junction unmatched. The CDR3 length is 16 residues. Germline V gene lookup returns CDR1 SGDLS and CDR2 YYNGEE. The CDR3 bases are TGTGCCAGCAGCGTAGCTATCGGACAGGTCTACAATGAGCAGTTCTTC. Translating gives CASSVAIGQVYNEQFF.

Only a few counts were recorded for this clonotype. The V call is TRBV12-3 or TRBV12-4, the J call TRBJ1-2, with a weak D call TRBD1 (5 bases). The CDR3 totals 13 residues. Trimming left V 2 bases short and J 8 bases short, with 12 bases between. CDR3 sequence: CASSLKGEDGYTF. CDR3 DNA sequence: TGTGCCAGCAGTTTAAAAGGGGAGGACGGCTACACCTTC.

This clonotype was recorded a few times. This rearrangement joins TRBV18 to TRBJ1-1; D might be TRBD1 (5 bases). The germline V gene encodes CDR1 KGHSH and CDR2 LQKENI. Trimming took 1 base from V and 4 from J, leaving 13 bases between them. The CDR3 totals 15 residues. CDR3 residues: CASSPRRGWGTEAFF. CDR3 in DNA: TGTGCCAGCTCACCACGGCGGGGCTGGGGCACTGAAGCTTTCTTT. The whole variable domain, filled in from reference TRBV18 and TRBJ1-1, reads NAGVMQNPRHLVRRRGQEARLRCSPMKGHSHVYWYRQLPEEGLKFMVYLQKENIIDESGMPKERFSAEFPKEGPSILRIQQVVRGDSAAYFCASSPRRGWGTEAFFGQGTRLTVV.

This chain uses TRBV12-3 or TRBV12-4 with TRBJ1-5; the match to TRBD1 covers 9 bases. This CDR3 region has 15 residues. The V gene end was trimmed by 5 bases and the J gene end by 4 bases; junction bases not matched to a gene: 6. The DNA for the CDR3 is TGTGCCAGCAGTCTTACACAGGGGGCTAATCAGCCCCAGCATTTT. This translates into CASSLTQGANQPQHF.

This sequence joins TRBV20-1 and TRBJ2-6; D remains unclear. Per the germline V gene, CDR1 is DFQATT and CDR2 is SNEGSKA (reference sequence). Trimming took off 0 bases at V and 4 bases at J, with 13 bases between the two ends. CDR3 size: 16 residues. In DNA form, the CDR3 reads TGCAGTGCTAGAGATCTAAAAGGAGCCGGGGCCAACGTCCTGACTTTC. Its protein is CSARDLKGAGANVLTF.

This chain uses TRBV6-1 with TRBJ2-7, with D uncertain. The germline CDR1 and CDR2 sequences are MNHNS and SASEGT. Trimming took 4 bases from V and 1 from J, leaving 8 bases between them. This CDR3 contains 13 residues. The CDR3, as DNA: TGTGCCAGCAGTGCCTATTCTTCCTACGAGCAGTACTTC. This gives the protein CASSAYSSYEQYF.

There are a few counts of this clonotype. V is TRBV10-3 and J is TRBJ2-3, with 11 bases matching TRBD2. The CDR3 has 17 amino acids. Germline lookup yields CDR1 ENHRY and CDR2 SYGVKD. With 7 bases clipped from V and 4 bases from J, the junction kept 13 bases outside the gene matches. The CDR3 sequence: CAITEGLADRRADTQYF. The CDR3 bases are TGTGCCATCACCGAGGGACTAGCGGATCGACGGGCAGATACGCAGTATTTT.

The rearrangement links TRBV29-1 to TRBJ1-4; 8 nucleotides match TRBD1. Germline CDR1 reads SQVTM; CDR2 reads ANQGSEA. V shed 3 bases and J 3 bases; nucleotides not matched to a gene: 3. This CDR3 has 14 residues. The CDR3 region has the DNA TGCAGCGTTGACTGGACAGGGTCTAATGAAAAACTGTTTTTT. Translating gives CSVDWTGSNEKLFF. The variable domain in full, with the rest retrieved from reference TRBV29-1 and TRBJ1-4, is SAVISQKPSRDICQRGTSLTIQCQVDSQVTMMFWYRQQPGQSLTLIATANQGSEATYESGFVIDKFPISRPNLTFSTLTVSNMSPEDSSIYLCSVDWTGSNEKLFFGSGTQLSVL.

This clonotype has only a few counts. The chain combines TRBV3-1 with TRBJ1-2; tentatively, D is TRBD1 (5 bases). V lost 4 bases, J lost 6 bases, and 15 bases lay in between. There are 14 residues in the CDR3. CDR1 and CDR2 from the germline V gene are LGHDT and YNNKEL (reference sequence). The CDR3 DNA sequence: TGTGCCAGCAGCCCTCTGTCAGGGAAGGATGGCTACACCTTC. Amino acid sequence: CASSPLSGKDGYTF.

J is TRBJ2-2 and V is TRBV29-1, with D unresolved. The germline V and J ends were trimmed by 2 bases and 2 bases, with 12 bases remaining between them. This CDR3 contains 15 residues. Per the germline V gene, CDR1 is SQVTM and CDR2 is ANQGSEA. The chain's CDR3 is CSVEIRAANTGELFF. DNA for the CDR3: TGCAGCGTTGAAATTAGGGCGGCAAACACCGGGGAGCTGTTTTTT.

The chain combines TRBV12-3 or TRBV12-4 with TRBJ2-5; 7 bases match TRBD2. The CDR3 loop spans 15 amino acids. J lost 2 bases, V lost 0 bases, and 3 bases had no gene match. The CDR3: CASSLAGLLQETQYF. CDR3 nucleotide sequence: TGTGCCAGCAGTTTAGCGGGACTACTACAAGAGACCCAGTACTTC.

The chain joins TRBV5-1 to TRBJ2-7; TRBD1 might be the D (7 bases). The CDR3 runs to 14 residues. Germline V gene data show CDR1 as SGHRS and CDR2 as YFSETQ. Trimming pared 4 bases from V and 0 bases from J, leaving 11 bases between. For the CDR3, the DNA is TGCGCCAGCAGCGCGGGACAGTCCTCCTACGAGCAGTACTTC. This sequence encodes CASSAGQSSYEQYF. The entire variable domain, with the rest obtained from reference TRBV5-1 and TRBJ2-7, is as follows: KAGVTQTPRYLIKTRGQQVTLSCSPISGHRSVSWYQQTPGQGLQFLFEYFSETQRNKGNFPGRFSGRQFSNSRSEMNVSTLELGDSALYLCASSAGQSSYEQYFGPGTRLTVT.

V gene TRBV20-1 combines with J gene TRBJ1-2; no reliable D call. Between the trimmed V and J ends, which lost 0 bases and 2 bases, there was a span of 4 bases. This CDR3 has 12 residues. Germline V lookup: CDR1 DFQATT, CDR2 SNEGSKA (reference sequence). This chain's CDR3 is CSARDLNYGYTF. CDR3 DNA sequence: TGCAGTGCTAGAGATCTAAACTATGGCTACACCTTC.

This clonotype has only a few counts. The chain links TRBV5-1 to TRBJ2-1; D not resolved. Deletions cut 4 bases from V and 4 bases from J, with 12 bases between. The CDR3 totals 14 residues. Germline loops: CDR1 SGHRS, CDR2 YFSETQ. The CDR3 DNA reads TGCGCCAGCAGCACAGACACCAGGTACAATGAGCAGTTCTTC. Its protein is CASSTDTRYNEQFF.